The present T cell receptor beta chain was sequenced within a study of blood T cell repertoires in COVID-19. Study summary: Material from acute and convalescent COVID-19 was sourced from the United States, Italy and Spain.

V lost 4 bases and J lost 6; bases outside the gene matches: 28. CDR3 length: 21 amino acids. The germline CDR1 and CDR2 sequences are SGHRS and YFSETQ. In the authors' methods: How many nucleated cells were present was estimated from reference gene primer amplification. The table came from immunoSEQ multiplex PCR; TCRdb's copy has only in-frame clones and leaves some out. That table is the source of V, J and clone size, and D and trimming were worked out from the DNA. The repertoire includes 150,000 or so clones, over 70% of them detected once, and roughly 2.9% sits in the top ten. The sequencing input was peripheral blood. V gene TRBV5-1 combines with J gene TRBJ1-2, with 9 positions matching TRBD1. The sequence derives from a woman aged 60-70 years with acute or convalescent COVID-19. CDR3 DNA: TGCGCCAGCAGCCGCACACTTTACCCTCAGGACAGGGGACTCCGAGGGAATGGCTACACCTTC. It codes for CASSRTLYPQDRGLRGNGYTF.